This T cell receptor (beta chain) was sequenced for a study of cytomegalovirus exposure and HLA in healthy donors. The germline V gene has CDR1 MGHDK and CDR2 SYGVNS. The V gene lost 4 bases and the J gene lost 7 bases, with 14 bases spanning the gap. This CDR3 comprises 14 residues. Primers: 60 Vbeta forward and 13 Jbeta reverse. Assay used: immunoSEQ multiplex PCR; TCRdb lists only in-frame clones, some missing. The sample has 150,000 to 200,000 clones; around three quarters are singletons. Notes on the study in general: The investigators catalogued 150 or so TCR beta chains as cytomegalovirus-associated.

Comment on this clone: As yet, its antigen is unknown.

The sample was PBMCs. The chain carries TRBV25-1 and TRBJ1-5; D unresolved. This clonotype was obtained from a man aged 25-40 years in good health and CMV-seronegative. The CDR3 reads CASSGSDPRQPQHF. DNA for the CDR3: TGTGCCAGCAGTGGATCCGACCCCAGGCAGCCCCAGCATTTT.